The clone carrying this T cell receptor (beta chain) has at least ten counts. Unique molecular identifiers were incorporated during preparation of the TCRbeta library. MiXCR, run by TCRdb on the PCR reads, gives a single entry per CDR3 protein. The sample has around 680,000 distinct CDR3 sequences; roughly 15% are singletons. Germline CDR1 KGHDR, CDR2 SFDVKD. V gave up 5 bases and J gave up 3 bases; unmatched junction bases: 4. The CDR3 contains 16 residues. The sample belongs to a study of T-cell reconstitution after alpha-beta-depleted transplantation in children. This chain connects TRBV24-1 to TRBJ2-1; 12 positions match TRBD2. The sequence was obtained from a human donor who donated a stem cell graft to a child with acute myeloid leukemia. This material consisted of PBMCs from the stem cell graft donor, taken from the stem cell graft. The CDR3 DNA reads TGTGCCACCAGTGCTAGCGGGGGGGCTTTCTACAATGAGCAGTTCTTC. It encodes CATSASGGAFYNEQFF.